This is a list of T cell receptor beta chains from one sample in a study of cytomegalovirus exposure and HLA in healthy donors. Some clones are missing from TCRdb's copy, which holds only in-frame ones; the method was immunoSEQ multiplex PCR. The sample lists around 150,000 clones, 70% to 80% occurring once. What was sequenced was PBMCs. The receptors stem from a man aged 40-50 years in good health and CMV-seropositive. CDR3s include the opening cysteine and the closing phenylalanine or tryptophan. The D gene is left open where the match is weak. The listing skips clone size in some rows; elsewhere it reads once, few, many or a size class.

clone_size: few
v_call: TRBV6-5
d_call: NA
j_call: TRBJ1-2
cdr3_aa: CASSQGRILGGYTF
cdr3_nt: TGTGCCAGCAGTCAGGGCAGGATTTTGGGTGGCTACACCTTC

clone_size: NA
v_call: TRBV6-1
d_call: NA
j_call: TRBJ1-1
cdr3_aa: CASIKVQGPEAFF
cdr3_nt: TGTGCCAGCATAAAAGTACAGGGCCCTGAAGCTTTCTTT

clone_size: NA
v_call: TRBV5-1
d_call: NA
j_call: TRBJ1-1
cdr3_aa: CASSTGPNTEAFF
cdr3_nt: TGCGCCAGCAGCACCGGTCCGAACACTGAAGCTTTCTTT

clone_size: NA
v_call: TRBV6-1
d_call: TRBD1
j_call: TRBJ2-5
cdr3_aa: CASRETGKETQYF
cdr3_nt: TGTGCCAGCAGAGAGACAGGGAAAGAGACCCAGTACTTC

clone_size: once
v_call: TRBV18
d_call: NA
j_call: TRBJ2-2
cdr3_aa: CASSPNAGRKDQTKTGELFF
cdr3_nt: TGTGCCAGCTCACCCAACGCAGGGCGGAAGGATCAAACCAAAACCGGGGAGCTGTTTTTT

clone_size: NA
v_call: TRBV5-4
d_call: NA
j_call: TRBJ2-5
cdr3_aa: CASSLADRETQYF
cdr3_nt: TGTGCCAGCAGCTTGGCCGACAGAGAGACCCAGTACTTC

clone_size: NA
v_call: TRBV28
d_call: TRBD1
j_call: TRBJ1-2
cdr3_aa: CASSAHGDSHGYTF
cdr3_nt: TGTGCCAGCAGTGCACATGGGGACAGTCATGGCTACACCTTC

clone_size: NA
v_call: TRBV7-9
d_call: TRBD1
j_call: TRBJ1-2
cdr3_aa: CASSFRDSPHGYTF
cdr3_nt: TGTGCCAGCAGCTTTCGGGACAGTCCTCATGGCTACACCTTC

clone_size: NA
v_call: TRBV7-8
d_call: TRBD1
j_call: TRBJ1-3
cdr3_aa: CASSPDRVTSGNTIYF
cdr3_nt: TGTGCCAGCAGCCCAGACAGGGTTACTTCTGGAAACACCATATATTTT

clone_size: NA
v_call: TRBV9
d_call: TRBD1
j_call: TRBJ1-4
cdr3_aa: CASSVTGTGDEKLFF
cdr3_nt: TGTGCCAGCAGCGTAACCGGGACAGGAGATGAAAAACTGTTTTTT

clone_size: once
v_call: TRBV5-4
d_call: TRBD2
j_call: TRBJ2-2
cdr3_aa: CASSPGLAAHTGELFF
cdr3_nt: TGTGCCAGCAGCCCCGGACTAGCGGCACACACCGGGGAGCTGTTTTTT

clone_size: NA
v_call: TRBV29-1
d_call: NA
j_call: TRBJ2-7
cdr3_aa: CSAEGQGSDEQYF
cdr3_nt: TGCAGCGCCGAGGGGCAGGGGAGCGACGAGCAGTACTTC

clone_size: NA
v_call: TRBV15
d_call: NA
j_call: TRBJ2-5
cdr3_aa: CATSRRAGMETQYF
cdr3_nt: TGTGCCACCAGCCGACGTGCGGGGATGGAGACCCAGTACTTC

clone_size: NA
v_call: TRBV28
d_call: TRBD2
j_call: TRBJ2-1
cdr3_aa: CASSLSAGGPMDEQFF
cdr3_nt: TGTGCCAGCAGTTTATCAGCGGGAGGGCCTATGGATGAGCAGTTCTTC

clone_size: NA
v_call: TRBV6-6
d_call: NA
j_call: TRBJ1-2
cdr3_aa: CASRSGTYYGYTF
cdr3_nt: TGTGCCAGCAGAAGCGGGACGTACTATGGCTACACCTTC

clone_size: NA
v_call: TRBV7-9
d_call: TRBD1
j_call: TRBJ2-7
cdr3_aa: CASIPGSGQGTYEQYF
cdr3_nt: TGTGCCAGCATCCCAGGGTCAGGACAGGGGACCTACGAGCAGTACTTC

clone_size: NA
v_call: TRBV7-6
d_call: TRBD2
j_call: TRBJ2-1
cdr3_aa: CASSPETSGSYNEQFF
cdr3_nt: TGTGCCAGCAGCCCAGAGACTAGCGGATCTTACAATGAGCAGTTCTTC

clone_size: NA
v_call: TRBV30
d_call: NA
j_call: TRBJ2-7
cdr3_aa: CAWSRPGLAYEQYF
cdr3_nt: TGTGCCTGGAGTCGACCGGGACTTGCCTACGAGCAGTACTTC

clone_size: NA
v_call: TRBV27
d_call: TRBD2
j_call: TRBJ2-2
cdr3_aa: CASSSPGTSWTNGELFF
cdr3_nt: TGTGCCAGCAGTTCCCCCGGGACTAGCTGGACTAACGGGGAGCTGTTTTTT

clone_size: NA
v_call: TRBV6-5
d_call: NA
j_call: TRBJ1-6
cdr3_aa: CASSAGYYNSPLHF
cdr3_nt: TGTGCCAGCAGTGCGGGCTACTATAATTCACCCCTCCACTTT

clone_size: NA
v_call: TRBV5-1
d_call: TRBD2
j_call: TRBJ2-7
cdr3_aa: CASSLGLASYEQYF
cdr3_nt: TGCGCCAGCAGCCTGGGACTAGCGTCTTACGAGCAGTACTTC

clone_size: NA
v_call: TRBV7-2
d_call: NA
j_call: TRBJ2-2
cdr3_aa: CASSLWTSRELFF
cdr3_nt: TGTGCCAGCAGCTTATGGACTTCCCGGGAGCTGTTTTTT

clone_size: few
v_call: TRBV7-3
d_call: NA
j_call: TRBJ1-3
cdr3_aa: CASSLTGGSGNTIYF
cdr3_nt: TGTGCCAGCAGCTTAACAGGGGGCTCTGGAAACACCATATATTTT

clone_size: few
v_call: TRBV29-1
d_call: NA
j_call: TRBJ1-1
cdr3_aa: CSVARDLNTEAFF
cdr3_nt: TGCAGCGTTGCCAGGGACTTGAACACTGAAGCTTTCTTT

clone_size: few
v_call: TRBV30
d_call: TRBD2
j_call: TRBJ2-3
cdr3_aa: CAWGGGPDTQYF
cdr3_nt: TGTGCCTGGGGGGGAGGGCCAGATACGCAGTATTTT

clone_size: NA
v_call: TRBV5-6
d_call: TRBD2
j_call: TRBJ2-3
cdr3_aa: CASSFTLAGGLTDTQYF
cdr3_nt: TGTGCCAGCAGCTTCACACTAGCGGGAGGGCTGACAGATACGCAGTATTTT

clone_size: NA
v_call: TRBV19
d_call: TRBD1
j_call: TRBJ2-3
cdr3_aa: CASKETGGSTDTQYF
cdr3_nt: TGTGCCAGTAAAGAGACAGGGGGGAGCACAGATACGCAGTATTTT

clone_size: NA
v_call: TRBV7-3
d_call: TRBD2
j_call: TRBJ2-7
cdr3_aa: CASSQGSSGYEQYF
cdr3_nt: TGTGCCAGCAGTCAGGGTTCTAGCGGCTACGAGCAGTACTTC

clone_size: once
v_call: TRBV10-3
d_call: NA
j_call: TRBJ1-2
cdr3_aa: CAISRTDYGYTF
cdr3_nt: TGTGCCATCAGCAGGACAGACTATGGCTACACCTTC

clone_size: NA
v_call: TRBV7-6
d_call: TRBD1
j_call: TRBJ1-6
cdr3_aa: CASSVGQNNSPLHF
cdr3_nt: TGTGCCAGCAGCGTGGGACAGAATAATTCACCCCTCCACTTT

clone_size: once
v_call: TRBV19
d_call: NA
j_call: TRBJ2-7
cdr3_aa: CASSGYTGDEQYF
cdr3_nt: TGTGCCAGTAGTGGATATACAGGAGACGAGCAGTACTTC

clone_size: NA
v_call: TRBV19
d_call: NA
j_call: TRBJ1-4
cdr3_aa: CASSISNRPREKLFF
cdr3_nt: TGTGCCAGTAGTATATCCAACAGGCCGAGGGAAAAACTGTTTTTT

clone_size: NA
v_call: TRBV6-1
d_call: NA
j_call: TRBJ2-2
cdr3_aa: CASPSPPGNTGELFF
cdr3_nt: TGTGCCAGCCCTTCCCCCCCAGGGAACACCGGGGAGCTGTTTTTT

clone_size: once
v_call: TRBV14
d_call: TRBD2
j_call: TRBJ2-1
cdr3_aa: CASSQVLAGDNEQFF
cdr3_nt: TGTGCCAGCAGCCAAGTACTAGCGGGCGATAATGAGCAGTTCTTC

clone_size: NA
v_call: TRBV25-1
d_call: TRBD1
j_call: TRBJ1-1
cdr3_aa: CASTGQAGYTEAFF
cdr3_nt: TGTGCCAGCACTGGACAGGCTGGGTACACTGAAGCTTTCTTT

clone_size: NA
v_call: TRBV29-1
d_call: TRBD1
j_call: TRBJ1-2
cdr3_aa: CSVEDLRSRGSHGYTF
cdr3_nt: TGCAGCGTTGAAGATCTTCGGAGCAGGGGGTCCCATGGCTACACCTTC

clone_size: NA
v_call: TRBV9
d_call: TRBD1
j_call: TRBJ1-5
cdr3_aa: CASSGQGVSNQPQHF
cdr3_nt: TGTGCCAGCAGCGGACAGGGGGTGAGCAATCAGCCCCAGCATTTT

clone_size: few
v_call: TRBV5-8
d_call: TRBD2
j_call: TRBJ2-6
cdr3_aa: CASSRGEAGSSGANVLTF
cdr3_nt: TGTGCCAGCAGCCGGGGGGAAGCGGGATCTTCTGGGGCCAACGTCCTGACTTTC

clone_size: NA
v_call: TRBV29-1
d_call: TRBD2
j_call: TRBJ2-7
cdr3_aa: CSVVGLAERGSYEQYF
cdr3_nt: TGCAGCGTTGTGGGACTAGCGGAACGAGGGTCCTACGAGCAGTACTTC

clone_size: NA
v_call: TRBV2
d_call: NA
j_call: TRBJ1-1
cdr3_aa: CAVLGDTEAFF
cdr3_nt: TGTGCCGTCCTAGGGGACACTGAAGCTTTCTTT

clone_size: NA
v_call: TRBV29-1
d_call: NA
j_call: TRBJ1-4
cdr3_aa: CSVEEGLNEKLFF
cdr3_nt: TGCAGCGTTGAGGAGGGGTTGAATGAAAAACTGTTTTTT

clone_size: NA
v_call: TRBV11-3
d_call: NA
j_call: TRBJ2-3
cdr3_aa: CASSSWPSTLSSTDTQYF
cdr3_nt: TGTGCCAGCAGCTCATGGCCTTCCACACTATCTAGCACAGATACGCAGTATTTT

clone_size: NA
v_call: TRBV20-1
d_call: NA
j_call: TRBJ1-2
cdr3_aa: CSARGVGYTF
cdr3_nt: TGCAGTGCCCGGGGGGTTGGCTACACCTTC

clone_size: NA
v_call: TRBV5-4
d_call: NA
j_call: TRBJ1-1
cdr3_aa: CASIQPGRTKNTEAFF
cdr3_nt: TGTGCCAGCATCCAACCTGGTCGGACTAAGAACACTGAAGCTTTCTTT

clone_size: NA
v_call: TRBV4-1
d_call: NA
j_call: TRBJ2-7
cdr3_aa: CASSQGAFYKLSSYEQYF
cdr3_nt: TGCGCCAGCAGCCAAGGGGCTTTCTATAAGCTGAGCTCCTACGAGCAGTACTTC

clone_size: NA
v_call: TRBV6-5
d_call: TRBD1
j_call: TRBJ1-6
cdr3_aa: CASGRRGQGASPLHF
cdr3_nt: TGTGCCAGCGGGCGGCGTGGACAGGGGGCATCACCCCTCCACTTT

clone_size: NA
v_call: TRBV5-1
d_call: NA
j_call: TRBJ1-2
cdr3_aa: CASSFALRGHYGYTF
cdr3_nt: TGCGCCAGCAGTTTCGCACTCAGGGGCCACTATGGCTACACCTTC

clone_size: NA
v_call: TRBV1
d_call: NA
j_call: TRBJ1-6
cdr3_aa: CTSSQESRVNSPLHF
cdr3_nt: TGCACCAGCAGCCAAGAATCGCGAGTGAATTCACCCCTCCACTTT

clone_size: NA
v_call: TRBV4-1
d_call: NA
j_call: TRBJ2-7
cdr3_aa: CASSQESEAYEQYF
cdr3_nt: TGCGCCAGCAGCCAAGAAAGCGAGGCCTACGAGCAGTACTTC

clone_size: few
v_call: TRBV6-1
d_call: TRBD2
j_call: TRBJ2-5
cdr3_aa: CASSTLAGNQETQYF
cdr3_nt: TGTGCCAGCAGTACCCTAGCGGGAAACCAAGAGACCCAGTACTTC

clone_size: NA
v_call: TRBV6-5
d_call: TRBD1
j_call: TRBJ1-2
cdr3_aa: CASTLERQGYGYTF
cdr3_nt: TGTGCCAGCACCCTCGAGAGACAGGGGTATGGCTACACCTTC

clone_size: NA
v_call: TRBV11-2
d_call: NA
j_call: TRBJ2-3
cdr3_aa: CASRGASGPTDTQYF
cdr3_nt: TGTGCCAGCAGGGGGGCTAGCGGACCAACAGATACGCAGTATTTT

clone_size: NA
v_call: TRBV11-2
d_call: NA
j_call: TRBJ2-7
cdr3_aa: CASSLGATGSYEQYF
cdr3_nt: TGTGCCAGCAGCTTAGGAGCGACAGGATCCTACGAGCAGTACTTC

clone_size: NA
v_call: TRBV10-1
d_call: NA
j_call: TRBJ2-7
cdr3_aa: CASTIRDEQYF
cdr3_nt: TGCGCCAGCACGATCAGGGACGAGCAGTACTTC

clone_size: NA
v_call: TRBV30
d_call: TRBD1
j_call: TRBJ1-4
cdr3_aa: CAWEEGAYEKLFF
cdr3_nt: TGTGCCTGGGAAGAGGGGGCGTATGAAAAACTGTTTTTT

clone_size: NA
v_call: TRBV5-6
d_call: TRBD2
j_call: TRBJ2-5
cdr3_aa: CASSPGLAGIEQYF
cdr3_nt: TGTGCCAGCAGCCCGGGACTAGCGGGGATTGAGCAGTACTTC

clone_size: NA
v_call: TRBV28
d_call: TRBD1
j_call: TRBJ2-7
cdr3_aa: CASSRPGQPYEQYF
cdr3_nt: TGTGCCAGCAGTCGCCCGGGACAGCCGTACGAGCAGTACTTC

clone_size: few
v_call: TRBV6-1
d_call: NA
j_call: TRBJ2-7
cdr3_aa: CASSELGRYSYEQYF
cdr3_nt: TGTGCCAGCAGTGAACTCGGTCGGTACTCCTACGAGCAGTACTTC

clone_size: NA
v_call: TRBV4-1
d_call: TRBD1
j_call: TRBJ2-7
cdr3_aa: CASSQVRGKHEQYF
cdr3_nt: TGCGCCAGCAGCCAAGTCAGGGGGAAGCACGAGCAGTACTTC

clone_size: NA
v_call: TRBV7-8
d_call: NA
j_call: TRBJ1-6
cdr3_aa: CASSLHRGVEYSPLHF
cdr3_nt: TGTGCCAGCAGCTTACACCGAGGCGTAGAATATTCACCCCTCCACTTT